This TCR beta chain came from a study of vaccination and CD4 T cells after COVID-19. Study observations and caveats: Spike mono-reactivity applied to 304 of 307 vaccine-specific clones detected in convalescent patients. The study sampled relatively few convalescent patients and omitted early post-infection timepoints.

The germline V gene has CDR1 KGHSH and CDR2 LQKENI. V lost 4 bases and J lost 2; bases outside the gene matches: 1. The CDR3 length is 14 residues. With respect to this clonotype: The antigen is not known.

Cultured CD4+ T cell DNA was sequenced using the Oncomine TCR Beta short-read assay. TCRdb called the PCR reads again in MiXCR, with one record for every CDR3 protein. The sample includes 9,500 to 15,000 distinct CDR3 sequences, 58% of them seen just once. Treatment reported: approximately nine-day PBMC culture with coronavirus spike peptide pools or control peptides (ViraFEST assay). Sequenced input: CD4+ T cells from blood, cultured in vitro. The clonotype comes from a human donor who had recovered from COVID-19. The J gene is TRBJ1-2, the V gene TRBV18, with 10 nucleotides matching TRBD1. This CDR3 reads CASSQDRGNYGYTF. The CDR3 DNA sequence: TGTGCCAGCTCACAGGACAGGGGGAACTATGGCTACACCTTC.